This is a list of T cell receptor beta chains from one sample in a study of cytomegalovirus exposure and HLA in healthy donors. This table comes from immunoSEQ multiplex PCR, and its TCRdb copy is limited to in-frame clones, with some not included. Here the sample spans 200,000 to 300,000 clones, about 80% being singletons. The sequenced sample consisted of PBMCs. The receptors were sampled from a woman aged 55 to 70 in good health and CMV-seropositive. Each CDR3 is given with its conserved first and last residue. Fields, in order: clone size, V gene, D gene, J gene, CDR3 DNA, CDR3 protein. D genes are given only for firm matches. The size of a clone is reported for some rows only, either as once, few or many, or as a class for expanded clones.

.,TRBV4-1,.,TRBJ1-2,TGCGCCAGCAGCCAAGGGAAGGGGGTGAACTATGGCTACACCTTC,CASSQGKGVNYGYTF
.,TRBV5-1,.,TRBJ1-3,TGCGCCAGCCGACCCAGGGGATCCTCTGGAAACACCATATATTTT,CASRPRGSSGNTIYF
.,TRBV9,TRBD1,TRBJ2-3,TGTGCCAGCGGTAAGGGACAGAACACAGATACGCAGTATTTT,CASGKGQNTDTQYF
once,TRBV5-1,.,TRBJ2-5,TGCGCCAGCAGCTTGCCCGGGATGTTTCAAGAGACCCAGTACTTC,CASSLPGMFQETQYF
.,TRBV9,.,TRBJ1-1,TGTGCCAGCAGCGCGCATGGGGGGGTGAACACTGAAGCTTTCTTT,CASSAHGGVNTEAFF
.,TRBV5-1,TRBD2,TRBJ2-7,TGCGCCAGCAGCTCGCTAGCGGGAGTGGTTTCCTACGAGCAGTACTTC,CASSSLAGVVSYEQYF
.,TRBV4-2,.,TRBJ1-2,TGTGCCAGCAGCCAAGAGGGAGGGGGCTACACCTTC,CASSQEGGGYTF
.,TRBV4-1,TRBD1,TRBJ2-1,TGCGCCAGCAGCCAAGGGGGACAGGGGCCCGGCGATGAGCAGTTCTTC,CASSQGGQGPGDEQFF
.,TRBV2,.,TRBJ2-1,TGTGCCAGCCTACAGGGACGCGGGTACAATGAGCAGTTCTTC,CASLQGRGYNEQFF
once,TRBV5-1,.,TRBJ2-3,TGCGCCAGCAGCTCTCTTGGACAGTCACCCACAGATACGCAGTATTTT,CASSSLGQSPTDTQYF
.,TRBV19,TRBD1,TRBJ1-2,TGTGCCAGTAGTTCCGGGACAGGGATCTTTGGTGGCTACACCTTC,CASSSGTGIFGGYTF
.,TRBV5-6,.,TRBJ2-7,TGTGCCAGCAGCTTGGGCGGGAACTCCTACGAGCAGTACTTC,CASSLGGNSYEQYF
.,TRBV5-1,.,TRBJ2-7,TGCGCCAGCAGCTCCAGCCCGCTCCGGACTGACTACGAGCAGTACTTC,CASSSSPLRTDYEQYF
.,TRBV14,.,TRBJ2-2,TGTGCCAGCTCCTTAGCGAACACCGGGGAGCTGTTTTTT,CASSLANTGELFF
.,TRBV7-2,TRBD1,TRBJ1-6,TGTGCCAGCAGCCTACAGGGGATAGGGAATTCACCCCTCCACTTT,CASSLQGIGNSPLHF
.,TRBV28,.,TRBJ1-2,TGTGCCAGCATCTCCTCCGGGGGGACCTATGGCTACACCTTC,CASISSGGTYGYTF
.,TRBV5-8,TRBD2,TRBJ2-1,TGTGCCAGCAGATCCGGGACTAAAAATGAGCAGTTCTTC,CASRSGTKNEQFF
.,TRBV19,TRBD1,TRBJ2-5,TGTGCCAGTAGTATATGGGCAGGGGGAGAGACCCAGTACTTC,CASSIWAGGETQYF
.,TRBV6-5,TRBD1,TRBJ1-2,TGTGCCAGCAGCCCTGGGACAGCCCTATTAGGCTACACCTTC,CASSPGTALLGYTF
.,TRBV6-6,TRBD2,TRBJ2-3,TGTGCCAGCAGATCCAGCGGGGGGCCCGTGGGGCAGTATTTT,CASRSSGGPVGQYF
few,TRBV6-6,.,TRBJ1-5,TGTGCCAGCAGGAGGGGGGGCCGAGGGCAGCCCCAGCATTTT,CASRRGGRGQPQHF
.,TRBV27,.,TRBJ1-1,TGTGCCAGCAGTTACGGGGGGCATACTGAAGCTTTCTTT,CASSYGGHTEAFF
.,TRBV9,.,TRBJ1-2,TGTGCCAGCAGCGTAGGGGCTCAAGCTAACTATGGCTACACCTTC,CASSVGAQANYGYTF
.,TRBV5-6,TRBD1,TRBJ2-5,TGTGCCAGCAGCCCTACTTTTGACAGGGAAGAGACCCAGTACTTC,CASSPTFDREETQYF
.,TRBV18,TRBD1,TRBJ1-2,TGTGCCAGCTCACCCATACGGGACAGGGGTGATGGCTACACCTTC,CASSPIRDRGDGYTF
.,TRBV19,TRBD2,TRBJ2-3,TGTGCCAGTAGTCCCGGCGGGACTAGCGGTAGCACAGATACGCAGTATTTT,CASSPGGTSGSTDTQYF
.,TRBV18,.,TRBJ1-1,TGTGCCAGCTCACCACCGGACAGAGTGAACACTGAAGCTTTCTTT,CASSPPDRVNTEAFF
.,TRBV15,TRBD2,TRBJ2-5,TGTGCCACCAGCAGAGGCGGGACTAGCGGGAGTGAGACCCAGTACTTC,CATSRGGTSGSETQYF
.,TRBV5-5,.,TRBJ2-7,TGTGCCAGCAGCTTGATCGGGAACTCCTACGAGCAGTACTTC,CASSLIGNSYEQYF
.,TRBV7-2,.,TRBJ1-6,TGTGCCAGCAGCTTCCGGCGGCAGTATAATTCACCCCTCCACTTT,CASSFRRQYNSPLHF
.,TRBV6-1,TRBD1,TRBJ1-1,TGTGCCAGCAGCCAGACAGGGGGGTTTGGAGCTTTCTTT,CASSQTGGFGAFF
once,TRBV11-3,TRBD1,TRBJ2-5,TGTGCCAGCAGCTTCCAGGGGACAGGAGAGACCCAGTACTTC,CASSFQGTGETQYF
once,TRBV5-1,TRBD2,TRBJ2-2,TGCGCCAGCAGCTTGGTCAGCGGGAAGGTCACCGGGGAGCTGTTTTTT,CASSLVSGKVTGELFF
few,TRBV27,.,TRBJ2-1,TGTGCCAGCAGTTTGCGGGACGCATTTAACTACAATGAGCAGTTCTTC,CASSLRDAFNYNEQFF
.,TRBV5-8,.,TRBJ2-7,TGTGCCAGCAGCTTTGGGGCAGCAGACTACGAGCAGTACTTC,CASSFGAADYEQYF
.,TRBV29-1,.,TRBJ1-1,TGCAGCGTTGGGATAGGAGGGAGTGAAGCTTTCTTT,CSVGIGGSEAFF
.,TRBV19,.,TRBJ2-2,TGTGCCAGTAGTATAAAGTTGGCGGCCGGGGAGCTGTTTTTT,CASSIKLAAGELFF
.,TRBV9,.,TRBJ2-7,TGTGCCAGCAGCGTCAGGGTTTGGGACGAGCAGTACTTC,CASSVRVWDEQYF
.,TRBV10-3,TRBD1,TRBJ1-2,TGTGCCATCAGTGAGGTGTTGAGCAGACAGGGGGCGGATGGCTACACCTTC,CAISEVLSRQGADGYTF
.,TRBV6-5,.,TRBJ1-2,TGTGCCAGCAGTTATGGAGGGGAACGGAGCTACACCTTC,CASSYGGERSYTF
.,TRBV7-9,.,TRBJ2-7,TGTGCCAGCAGCTGGACTGGCTCCTACGAGCAGTACTTC,CASSWTGSYEQYF
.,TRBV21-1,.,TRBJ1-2,TGTGCCAGCAGCAAAATCAGGGGTCCCTATGGCTACACCTTC,CASSKIRGPYGYTF
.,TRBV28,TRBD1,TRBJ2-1,TGTGCCAGCAGTTACAGGGGGGTTGAGCAGTTCTTC,CASSYRGVEQFF
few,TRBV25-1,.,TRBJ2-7,TGTGCCAGCAGTGTCACAGGCGTTGGTTCCTACGAGCAGTACTTC,CASSVTGVGSYEQYF
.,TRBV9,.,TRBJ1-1,TGTGCCAGCAGCGTAGAGTCCAGCACTGAAGCTTTCTTT,CASSVESSTEAFF
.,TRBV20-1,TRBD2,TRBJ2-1,TGCAGTGCTAGAGTGGGGGGGTGGCAGTTCTTC,CSARVGGWQFF
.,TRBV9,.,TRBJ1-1,TGTGCCAGCAGCGTAGGAGTCCACTCGAACACTGAAGCTTTCTTT,CASSVGVHSNTEAFF
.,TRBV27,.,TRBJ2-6,TGTGCCAGCAGTGGGGCCCGATTCTCTGGGGCCAACGTCCTGACTTTC,CASSGARFSGANVLTF
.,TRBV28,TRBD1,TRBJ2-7,TGTGCCAGCAGGTCCGGGACAGTTTACGAGCAGTACTTC,CASRSGTVYEQYF
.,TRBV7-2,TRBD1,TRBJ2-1,TGTGCCAGCAGCTTAGTGGGGACAGGGACCAATGAGCAGTTCTTC,CASSLVGTGTNEQFF
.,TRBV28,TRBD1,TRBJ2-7,TGTGCCAGTCTAAAGCTTGACAGGGGGTACGAGCAGTACTTC,CASLKLDRGYEQYF
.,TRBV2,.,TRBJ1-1,TGTGCCAGCAGGGGGGGAAAGGGAAGGACTGAAGCTTTCTTT,CASRGGKGRTEAFF
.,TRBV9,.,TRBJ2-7,TGTGCCAGCAGCGTACTAGCCTCCTCCTACGAGCAGTACTTC,CASSVLASSYEQYF
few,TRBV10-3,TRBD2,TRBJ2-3,TGTGCCATCAGTGAGCCTCGCGGGACTAGCGGGAGCACAGATACGCAGTATTTT,CAISEPRGTSGSTDTQYF
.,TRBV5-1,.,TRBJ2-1,TGCGCCAGCAGCCCAGGGGAGGGCTACAATGAGCAGTTCTTC,CASSPGEGYNEQFF
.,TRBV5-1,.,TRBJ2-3,TGCGCCAGCAGCTTCCAGGGATACACAGATACGCAGTATTTT,CASSFQGYTDTQYF
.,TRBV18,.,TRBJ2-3,TGTGCCAGCTCACTCCCAGCGGTGAGCACAGATACGCAGTATTTT,CASSLPAVSTDTQYF
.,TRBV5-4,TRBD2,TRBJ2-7,TGTGCCAGCAGCCCGACTAGCGAGGGGTACGAGCAGTACTTC,CASSPTSEGYEQYF